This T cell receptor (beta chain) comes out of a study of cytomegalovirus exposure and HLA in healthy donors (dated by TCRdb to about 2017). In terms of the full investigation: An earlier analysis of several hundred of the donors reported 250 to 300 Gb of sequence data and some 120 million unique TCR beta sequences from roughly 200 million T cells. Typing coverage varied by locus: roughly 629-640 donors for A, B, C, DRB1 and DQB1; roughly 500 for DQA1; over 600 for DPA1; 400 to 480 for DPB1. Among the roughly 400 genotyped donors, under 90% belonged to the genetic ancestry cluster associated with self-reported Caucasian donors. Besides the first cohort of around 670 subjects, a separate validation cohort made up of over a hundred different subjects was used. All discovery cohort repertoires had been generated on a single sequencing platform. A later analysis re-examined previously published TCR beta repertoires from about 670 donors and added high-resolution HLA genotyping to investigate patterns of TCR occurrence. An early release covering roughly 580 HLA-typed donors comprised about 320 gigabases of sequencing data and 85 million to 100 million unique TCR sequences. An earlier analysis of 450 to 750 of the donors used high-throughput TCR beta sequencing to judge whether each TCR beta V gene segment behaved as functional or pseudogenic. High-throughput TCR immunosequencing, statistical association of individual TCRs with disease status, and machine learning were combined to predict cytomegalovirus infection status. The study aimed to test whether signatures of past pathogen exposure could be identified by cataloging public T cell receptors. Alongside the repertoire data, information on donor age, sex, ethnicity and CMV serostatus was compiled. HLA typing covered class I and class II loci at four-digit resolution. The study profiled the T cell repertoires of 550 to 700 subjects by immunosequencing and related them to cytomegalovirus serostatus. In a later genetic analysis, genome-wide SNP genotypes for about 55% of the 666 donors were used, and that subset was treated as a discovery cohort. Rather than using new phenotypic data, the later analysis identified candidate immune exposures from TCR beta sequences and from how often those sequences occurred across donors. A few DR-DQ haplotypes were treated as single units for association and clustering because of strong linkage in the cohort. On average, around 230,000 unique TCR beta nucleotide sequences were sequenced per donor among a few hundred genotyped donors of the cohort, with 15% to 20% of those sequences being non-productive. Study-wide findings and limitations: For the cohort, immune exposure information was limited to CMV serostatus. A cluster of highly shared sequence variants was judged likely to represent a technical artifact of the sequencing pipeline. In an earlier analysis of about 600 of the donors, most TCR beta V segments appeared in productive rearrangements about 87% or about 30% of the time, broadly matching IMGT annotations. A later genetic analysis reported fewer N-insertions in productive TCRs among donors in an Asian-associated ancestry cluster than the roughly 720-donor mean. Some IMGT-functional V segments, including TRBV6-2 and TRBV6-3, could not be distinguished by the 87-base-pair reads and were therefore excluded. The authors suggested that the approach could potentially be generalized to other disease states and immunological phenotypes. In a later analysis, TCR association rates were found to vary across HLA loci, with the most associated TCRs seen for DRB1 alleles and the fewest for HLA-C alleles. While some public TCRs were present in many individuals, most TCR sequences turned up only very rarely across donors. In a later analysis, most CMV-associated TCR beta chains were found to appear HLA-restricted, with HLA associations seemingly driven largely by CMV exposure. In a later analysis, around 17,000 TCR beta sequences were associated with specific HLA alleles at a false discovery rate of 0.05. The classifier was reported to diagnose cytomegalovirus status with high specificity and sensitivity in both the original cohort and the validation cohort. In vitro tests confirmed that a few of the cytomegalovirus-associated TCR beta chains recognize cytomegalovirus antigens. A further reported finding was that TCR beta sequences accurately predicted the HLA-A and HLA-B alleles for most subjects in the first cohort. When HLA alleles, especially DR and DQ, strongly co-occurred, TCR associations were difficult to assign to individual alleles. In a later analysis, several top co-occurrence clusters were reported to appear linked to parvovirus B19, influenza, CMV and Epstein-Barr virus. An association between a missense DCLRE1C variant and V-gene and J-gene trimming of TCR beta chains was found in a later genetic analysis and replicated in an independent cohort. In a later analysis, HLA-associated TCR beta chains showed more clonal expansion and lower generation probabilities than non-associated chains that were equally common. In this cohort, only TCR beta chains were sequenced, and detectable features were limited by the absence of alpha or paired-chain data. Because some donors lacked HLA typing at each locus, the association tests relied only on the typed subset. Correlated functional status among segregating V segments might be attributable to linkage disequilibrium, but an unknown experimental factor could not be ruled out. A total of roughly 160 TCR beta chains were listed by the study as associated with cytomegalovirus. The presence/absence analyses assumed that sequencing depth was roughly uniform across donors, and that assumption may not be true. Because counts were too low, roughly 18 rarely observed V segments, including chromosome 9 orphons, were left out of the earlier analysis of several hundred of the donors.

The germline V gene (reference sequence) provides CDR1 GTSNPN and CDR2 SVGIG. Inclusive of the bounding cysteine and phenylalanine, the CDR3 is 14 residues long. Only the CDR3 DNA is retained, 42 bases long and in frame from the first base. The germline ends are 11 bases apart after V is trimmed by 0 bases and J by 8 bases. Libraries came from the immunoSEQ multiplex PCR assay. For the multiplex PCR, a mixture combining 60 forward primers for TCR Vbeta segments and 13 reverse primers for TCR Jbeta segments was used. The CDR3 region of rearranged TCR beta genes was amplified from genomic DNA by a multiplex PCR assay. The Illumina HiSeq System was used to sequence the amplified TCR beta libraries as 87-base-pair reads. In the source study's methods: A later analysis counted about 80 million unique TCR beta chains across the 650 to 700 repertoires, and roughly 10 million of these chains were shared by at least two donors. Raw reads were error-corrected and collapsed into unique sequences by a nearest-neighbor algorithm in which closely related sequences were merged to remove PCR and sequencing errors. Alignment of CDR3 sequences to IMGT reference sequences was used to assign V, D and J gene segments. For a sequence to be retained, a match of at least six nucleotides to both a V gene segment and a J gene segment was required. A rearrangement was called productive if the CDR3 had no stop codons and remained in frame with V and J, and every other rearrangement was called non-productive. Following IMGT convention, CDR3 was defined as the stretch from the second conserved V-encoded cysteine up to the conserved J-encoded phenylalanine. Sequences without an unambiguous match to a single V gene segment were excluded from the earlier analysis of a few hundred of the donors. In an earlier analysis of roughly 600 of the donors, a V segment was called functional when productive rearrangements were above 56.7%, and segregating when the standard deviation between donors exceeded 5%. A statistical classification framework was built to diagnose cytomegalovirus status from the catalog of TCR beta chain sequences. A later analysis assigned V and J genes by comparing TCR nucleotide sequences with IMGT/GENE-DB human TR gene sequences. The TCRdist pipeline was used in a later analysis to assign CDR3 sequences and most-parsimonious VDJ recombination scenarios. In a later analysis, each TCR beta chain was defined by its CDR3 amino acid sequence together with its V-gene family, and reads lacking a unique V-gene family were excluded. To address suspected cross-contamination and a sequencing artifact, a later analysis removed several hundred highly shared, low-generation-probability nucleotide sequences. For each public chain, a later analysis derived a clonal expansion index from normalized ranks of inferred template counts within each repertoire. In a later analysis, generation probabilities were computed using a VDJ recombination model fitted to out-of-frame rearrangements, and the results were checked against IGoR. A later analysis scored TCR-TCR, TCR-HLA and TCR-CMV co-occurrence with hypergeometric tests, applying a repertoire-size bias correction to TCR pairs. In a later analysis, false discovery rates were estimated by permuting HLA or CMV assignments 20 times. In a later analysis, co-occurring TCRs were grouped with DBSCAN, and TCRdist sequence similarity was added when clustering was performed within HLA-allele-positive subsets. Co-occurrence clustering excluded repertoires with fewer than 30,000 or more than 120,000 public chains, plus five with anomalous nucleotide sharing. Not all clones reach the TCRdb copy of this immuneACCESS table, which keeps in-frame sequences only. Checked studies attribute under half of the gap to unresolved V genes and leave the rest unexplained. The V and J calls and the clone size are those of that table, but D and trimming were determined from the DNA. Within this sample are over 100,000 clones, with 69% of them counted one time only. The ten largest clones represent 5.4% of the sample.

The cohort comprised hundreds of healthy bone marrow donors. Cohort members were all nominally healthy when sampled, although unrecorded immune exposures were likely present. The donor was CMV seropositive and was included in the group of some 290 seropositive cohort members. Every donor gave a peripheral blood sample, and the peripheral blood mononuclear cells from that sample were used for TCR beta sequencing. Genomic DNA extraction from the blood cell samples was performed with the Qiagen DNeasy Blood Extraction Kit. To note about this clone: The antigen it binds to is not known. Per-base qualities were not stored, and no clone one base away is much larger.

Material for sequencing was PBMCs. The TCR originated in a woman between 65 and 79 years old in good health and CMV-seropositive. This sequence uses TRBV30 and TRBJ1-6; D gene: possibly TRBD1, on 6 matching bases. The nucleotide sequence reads TGTGCCTGGAGTGTGGCGGGGGCGCATTCACCCCTCCACTTT. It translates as CAWSVAGAHSPLHF.